This T cell receptor (beta chain) was sequenced during a study of cytomegalovirus exposure and HLA in healthy donors. Study results and limitations: A cluster of highly shared sequence variants was likely a sequencing artifact. Later analysis found that TCR beta chains associated with HLA were more clonally expanded than other, equally common chains.

Healthy people donating bone marrow made up the donors. Unrecorded immune exposures were likely, despite nominal health at sampling. The PCR contained 60 Vbeta and 13 Jbeta primers. Produced via immunoSEQ multiplex PCR; TCRdb's table is partial and in-frame only. The sample lists about 90,000 clones, more than 60% occurring once. Turning to this clone: Its antigen remains unknown.

Germline V gene sequence: CDR1 KGHSH, CDR2 LQKENI. The CDR3 length is 14 residues. Sample: PBMCs. The clonotype was recovered from a young man in good health and CMV-seronegative. V usage is TRBV18 and J usage is TRBJ2-5; 10 bases align to TRBD1. The J call may be incorrect, as the DNA end agrees better with TRBJ2-7. The CDR3 region has the DNA TGTGCCAGCTCCGGGACAGGGGTAGCCTACGAGCAGTACTTC. Amino acid sequence: CASSGTGVAYEQYF.